This is a list of T cell receptor beta chains from one sample in a study of identical twins. One entry per CDR3 protein results from TCRdb running MiXCR on the 5' RACE reads. The sample records roughly 290,000 distinct CDR3 sequences, 9.5% being singletons. This sample also belongs to another study, concerning yellow fever vaccine responses in identical twins.

The sequencing sample was made of CD8+ T cells sorted from blood. The source is a woman aged 18-29 years in good health. Each CDR3 is given with its conserved first and last residue. D genes are given only for firm matches. A row's size may be missing; if present it is once, few, many or a size class.

cdr3_nt cdr3_aa v_call d_call j_call clone_size
TGTGCCACCAGCAGAATACCTTGGGACCCTCGTGGGCTGTTTTTT CATSRIPWDPRGLFF TRBV15 . TRBJ2-2 many
TGTGCCAGCAGTTTATCGAACTTAGGGTACGAGCAGTACTTC CASSLSNLGYEQYF TRBV27 . TRBJ2-7 few
TGTGCCAGCAGCTTATTTATTAACCTAGCGGGGGAGTCAGCCTACGAGCAGTACTTC CASSLFINLAGESAYEQYF TRBV11-2 TRBD2 TRBJ2-7 .
TGTGCCAGCAGCTTAGAATTAGGCCCCCAGTTCTTC CASSLELGPQFF TRBV11-2 . TRBJ2-1 few
TGTGCCAGCAGTGTCTGGATAGCAGATACGCAGTATTTT CASSVWIADTQYF TRBV2 . TRBJ2-3 .
TGCAGTGCTAGCCTACTAGCGGATTTCTACAATGAGCAGTTCTTC CSASLLADFYNEQFF TRBV20-1 TRBD2 TRBJ2-1 many
TGCAGCGTTGAGGGAGAGAGTGACACCGGGGAGCTGTTTTTT CSVEGESDTGELFF TRBV29-1 . TRBJ2-2 many
TGTGCCAGCAACCCCGATGGGGTCGGCTACGAGCAGTACTTC CASNPDGVGYEQYF TRBV7-8 . TRBJ2-7 many
TGCAGTGCTAGCATGAGGGGCCCTACCCCAGATACGCAGTATTTT CSASMRGPTPDTQYF TRBV20-1 . TRBJ2-3 .
TGTGCCAGCAGCGGTAGCGATGAGCAGTTCTTC CASSGSDEQFF TRBV7-9 . TRBJ2-1 few
TGTGCCAGCAGCTTAGGTAGTCAGCCCCAGCATTTT CASSLGSQPQHF TRBV7-9 . TRBJ1-5 many
TGTGCCAGCAGCCACCCTCCCTACGAGCAGTACTTC CASSHPPYEQYF TRBV14 . TRBJ2-7 few
TGTGCCAGCAGGGACTCCAGCTCGAACACTGAAGCTTTCTTT CASRDSSSNTEAFF TRBV7-6 . TRBJ1-1 .
TGTGCCAGCAGCGGCGGGACTTACAATGAGCAGTTCTTC CASSGGTYNEQFF TRBV7-9 . TRBJ2-1 many
TGTGCCAGCAGCGTAGGAGGGGGGAATCAGCCCCAGCATTTT CASSVGGGNQPQHF TRBV9 . TRBJ1-5 .
TGCGCCAGCAGACAGACCGGAGGATGGGAGGAAGCTTTCTTT CASRQTGGWEEAFF TRBV4-1 . TRBJ1-1 .
TGTGCCAGCAGTTTTGAGTACACAGATACGCAGTATTTT CASSFEYTDTQYF TRBV27 . TRBJ2-3 many
TGTGCCAGTCATGCCAGGACTAGCGGCCGGAGGCCCACAGATACGCAGTATTTT CASHARTSGRRPTDTQYF TRBV19 TRBD2 TRBJ2-3 few
TGCGCCAACCCAAAGCGGGGGACAGATACGCAGTATTTT CANPKRGTDTQYF TRBV5-1 TRBD2 TRBJ2-3 few
TGTGCCAGCAGCTATGGGACTAGCGGGGGGGCGAGGACCGGGGAGCTGTTTTTT CASSYGTSGGARTGELFF TRBV9 TRBD2 TRBJ2-2 many
TGTGCCAGCAGTGAATCGGGGGAGGGTCCCAAAAACATTCAGTACTTC CASSESGEGPKNIQYF TRBV2 TRBD2 TRBJ2-4 many
TGTGCCAGCAGAAGGGACTTTACCACAGATACGCAGTATTTT CASRRDFTTDTQYF TRBV6-2/TRBV6-3 . TRBJ2-3 .
TGCAGTGCTAGAGATAACCCAGTGCGTAGGATGAACACTGAAGCTTTCTTT CSARDNPVRRMNTEAFF TRBV20-1 . TRBJ1-1 many
TGTGCTAGTGGTTTCTCGGGGTCGAAGGAGCAGTACTTC CASGFSGSKEQYF TRBV12-5 . TRBJ2-7 .
TGCAGCGTTGATAGCAGGGATGGCACAGATACGCAGTATTTT CSVDSRDGTDTQYF TRBV29-1 . TRBJ2-3 .
TGCGCCAGCAGCCAAGAGCGAGGCATAACTGGAAACACCATATATTTT CASSQERGITGNTIYF TRBV4-3 . TRBJ1-3 few
TGTGCCAGCAGCTCCCGGACAGGGAGTGAAAAACTGTTTTTT CASSSRTGSEKLFF TRBV11-3 TRBD1 TRBJ1-4 few
TGTGCCAGCAGACCAAACCCGCCGTACAATGAGCAGTTCTTC CASRPNPPYNEQFF TRBV11-2 . TRBJ2-1 .
TGCGCCAGCAGCCCGTGGGGACAGGCAAAGAATGAGCAGTTCTTC CASSPWGQAKNEQFF TRBV4-3 TRBD1 TRBJ2-1 .
TGTGCCAGCAGATGGCCTGAGACCCAGTACTTC CASRWPETQYF TRBV12-3/TRBV12-4 . TRBJ2-5 .
TGTGCCAGCAGCTTAGGGGGGGCCAACGTCCTGACTTTC CASSLGGANVLTF TRBV7-9 . TRBJ2-6 many
TGTGCCAGCAGTGAACCCCTCGCCTACGAGCAGTACTTC CASSEPLAYEQYF TRBV25-1 . TRBJ2-7 .
TGTGCCAGCAGCCAAGGTCCTAGCGGGATCTCCTACAATGAGCAGTTCTTC CASSQGPSGISYNEQFF TRBV7-8 TRBD2 TRBJ2-1 many
TGTGCCAGCAGCTTAGCGTATAGCTCCTACAATGAGCAGTTCTTC CASSLAYSSYNEQFF TRBV5-5 . TRBJ2-1 many
TGCAGCGTCCCCTTAGGCGACAGGGGCATGAGGGATTACAATGAGCAGTTCTTC CSVPLGDRGMRDYNEQFF TRBV29-1 TRBD1 TRBJ2-1 many
TGCAGTGCTAGAGGCGGGACTAGCGCGGAGACCCAGTACTTC CSARGGTSAETQYF TRBV20-1 TRBD2 TRBJ2-5 many
TGCAGTGCGAGACTTCAGGGGAGGGACACCGGGGAGCTGTTTTTT CSARLQGRDTGELFF TRBV20-1 . TRBJ2-2 .
TGTGCCAGCAGCTTAGGGGAGGATAGTGCAGGACGCACCGGGGAGCTGTTTTTT CASSLGEDSAGRTGELFF TRBV7-6 . TRBJ2-2 few
TGTGCCAGCAGCAGACGGGACACCCCATCCTACGAGCAGTACTTC CASSRRDTPSYEQYF TRBV7-6 . TRBJ2-7 many
TGTGCCAGCAGCACAGAGGGACAGGAGATCTACGAGCAGTACTTC CASSTEGQEIYEQYF TRBV7-9 TRBD1 TRBJ2-7 .
TGTGCCAGCAGCTTTGATGGCGGAGAAACAAGATACGAGCAGTACTTC CASSFDGGETRYEQYF TRBV11-2 . TRBJ2-7 few
TGTGCCAGCAGCTTAGTAGTTCCGGACCTAGCCAAAAACATTCAGTACTTC CASSLVVPDLAKNIQYF TRBV7-9 . TRBJ2-4 .
TGTGCCAGCAGCTCCACGACGACAAGGGGTGGCACTGAAGCTTTCTTT CASSSTTTRGGTEAFF TRBV7-9 . TRBJ1-1 few
TGCAGTGCTCGGGCCCGACTAGCGTCCCACGAGCAGTACTTC CSARARLASHEQYF TRBV20-1 TRBD2 TRBJ2-7 .
TGCAGTGCTAGAGAGGGGGCAGAGGGAGATACGCAGTATTTT CSAREGAEGDTQYF TRBV20-1 . TRBJ2-3 .